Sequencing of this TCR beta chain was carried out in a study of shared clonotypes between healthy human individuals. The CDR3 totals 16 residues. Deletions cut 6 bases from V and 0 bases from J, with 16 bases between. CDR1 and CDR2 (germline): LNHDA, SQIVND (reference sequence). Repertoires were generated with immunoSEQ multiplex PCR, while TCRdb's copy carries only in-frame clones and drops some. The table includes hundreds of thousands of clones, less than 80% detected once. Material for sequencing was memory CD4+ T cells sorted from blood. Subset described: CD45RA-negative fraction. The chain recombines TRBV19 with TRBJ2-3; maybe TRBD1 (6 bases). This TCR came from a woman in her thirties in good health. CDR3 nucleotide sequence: TGTGCCAGTAGCCCCGGGACACTTACTAGCACAGATACGCAGTATTTT. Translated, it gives CASSPGTLTSTDTQYF.